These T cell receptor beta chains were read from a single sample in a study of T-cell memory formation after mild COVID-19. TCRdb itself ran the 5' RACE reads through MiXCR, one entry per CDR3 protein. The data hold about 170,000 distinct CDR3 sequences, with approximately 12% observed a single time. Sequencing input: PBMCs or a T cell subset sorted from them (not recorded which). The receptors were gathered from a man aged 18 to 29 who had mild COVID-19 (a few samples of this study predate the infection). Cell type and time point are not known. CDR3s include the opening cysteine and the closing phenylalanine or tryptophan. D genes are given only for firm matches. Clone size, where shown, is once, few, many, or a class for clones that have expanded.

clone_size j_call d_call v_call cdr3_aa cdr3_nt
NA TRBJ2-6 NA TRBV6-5 CASSRGAGGANVLTF TGTGCCAGCAGTCGGGGGGCGGGAGGGGCCAACGTCCTGACTTTC
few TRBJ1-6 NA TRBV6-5 CATSTLRDNRGDLHF TGTGCCACAAGCACCCTACGGGACAACCGAGGGGACCTCCACTTT
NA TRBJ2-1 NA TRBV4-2 CASSLSGGGQGGDEQFF TGTGCCAGCAGCCTATCGGGGGGGGGACAGGGAGGGGATGAGCAGTTCTTC
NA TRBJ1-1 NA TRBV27 CASSLGTAGNTEAFF TGTGCCAGCAGTTTGGGAACGGCCGGGAACACTGAAGCTTTCTTT
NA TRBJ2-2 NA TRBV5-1 CAKTGELFF TGCGCCAAAACCGGGGAGCTGTTTTTT
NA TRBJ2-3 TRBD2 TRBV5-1 CASSLVLAGEDTQYF TGCGCCAGCAGCTTGGTCCTAGCGGGTGAAGATACGCAGTATTTT
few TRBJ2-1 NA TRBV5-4 CASSLPNNEQFF TGTGCCAGCAGCTTGCCAAACAATGAGCAGTTCTTC
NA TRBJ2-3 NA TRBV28 CASQSSTDTQYF TGTGCCAGCCAGAGTAGCACAGATACGCAGTATTTT
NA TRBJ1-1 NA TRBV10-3 CAISESVEGSDTEAFF TGTGCCATCAGTGAGTCAGTGGAGGGGTCGGACACTGAAGCTTTCTTT
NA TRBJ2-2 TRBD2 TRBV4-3 CASSPSGAGELFF TGCGCCAGCAGCCCTAGCGGGGCCGGGGAGCTGTTTTTT
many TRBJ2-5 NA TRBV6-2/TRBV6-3 CASSYPDIEETQYF TGTGCCAGCAGTTATCCGGACATCGAAGAGACCCAGTACTTC
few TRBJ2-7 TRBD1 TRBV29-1 CSAERDRETYEQYF TGCAGCGCAGAACGGGACAGGGAAACCTACGAGCAGTACTTC
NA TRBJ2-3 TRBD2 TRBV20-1 CSVFWGGTDTQYF TGCAGTGTGTTTTGGGGGGGGACAGATACGCAGTATTTT
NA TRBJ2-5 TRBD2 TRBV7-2 CASSGRTSPIQETQYF TGTGCCAGCAGCGGCCGGACTAGCCCGATTCAAGAGACCCAGTACTTC
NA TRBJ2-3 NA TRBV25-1 CASSEGTRGTTDTQYF TGTGCCAGCAGTGAGGGAACGAGGGGGACCACAGATACGCAGTATTTT
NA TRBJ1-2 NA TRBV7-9 CASSTTGTGVNYGYTF TGTGCCAGCAGCACAACCGGAACAGGAGTTAACTATGGCTACACCTTC
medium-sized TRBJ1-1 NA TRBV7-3 CASSWSPGRNTEAFF TGTGCCAGCAGCTGGTCCCCAGGGAGGAACACTGAAGCTTTCTTT
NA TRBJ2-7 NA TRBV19 CASSKGTYEQYF TGTGCCAGTAGTAAGGGGACCTACGAGCAGTACTTC
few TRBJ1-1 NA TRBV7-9 CASSLDNTEAFF TGTGCCAGCAGCTTAGATAACACTGAAGCTTTCTTT
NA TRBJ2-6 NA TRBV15 CATSRGQRPGANVLTF TGTGCCACCAGCAGAGGGCAGAGACCTGGGGCCAACGTCCTGACTTTC
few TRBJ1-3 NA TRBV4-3 CASSQESRTIYF TGCGCCAGCAGCCAAGAGTCTCGCACCATATATTTT
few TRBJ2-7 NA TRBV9 CASSVDSQYSYEQYF TGTGCCAGCAGCGTAGATTCCCAATACTCCTACGAGCAGTACTTC
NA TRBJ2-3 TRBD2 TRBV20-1 CSATTSGGAIDTQYF TGCAGTGCAACTACTAGCGGGGGGGCAATAGATACGCAGTATTTT
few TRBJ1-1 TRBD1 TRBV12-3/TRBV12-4 CASSTPGQATLNTEAFF TGTGCCAGCAGTACTCCGGGACAGGCCACCTTGAACACTGAAGCTTTCTTT
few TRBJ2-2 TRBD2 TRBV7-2 CASSLRGGAAGELFF TGTGCCAGCAGCTTGCGCGGGGGGGCCGCCGGGGAGCTGTTTTTT
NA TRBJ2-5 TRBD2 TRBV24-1 CATSDQTSGEETQYF TGTGCCACCAGTGATCAGACTAGCGGGGAAGAGACCCAGTACTTC
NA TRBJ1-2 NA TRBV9 CASSASTSDYGYTF TGTGCCAGCAGCGCATCTACATCTGACTATGGCTACACCTTC